Each of the 25 T cell receptor beta chains below was sequenced from the same sample in a study of blood T cell repertoires in COVID-19. Data came from immunoSEQ multiplex PCR; TCRdb stores just in-frame clones and leaves some out. The table records around 55,000 clones, 90% of them present only once. The sample was peripheral blood. The source is a man aged 35-49 years with acute or convalescent COVID-19.

The CDR3 DNA is TGTGCCAGCAGCCTAACAGGGGAATTCGAGACCCAGTACTTC. Translation gives CASSLTGEFETQYF. The rearrangement links TRBV5-4 to TRBJ2-5, with TRBD1 matching over 7 bases. CDR1 is SGHNT and CDR2 is YYREEE in the germline V gene (reference sequence). This CDR3 is built from 14 residues. V shed 4 bases, J shed 5 bases, and the junction held 8 bases outside the gene matches.

J is TRBJ2-1 and V is TRBV5-6; weak D call: TRBD2 (5 bases). The CDR3 sequence is 14 residues long. The V and J ends lost 4 bases and 10 bases respectively, with 18 bases between them. CDR1 and CDR2 from the germline V gene are SGHDT and YYEEEE. CDR3 coding DNA: TGTGCCAGCAGCGGTGGAGGCGGTGGTAGGGAGCAGTTCTTC. Encoded protein: CASSGGGGGREQFF.

The chain couples TRBV14 to TRBJ2-1; perhaps TRBD1 as D (5 bases). Germline-derived CDR1 and CDR2 are SGHDN and FVKESK. Trimming took 3 bases from V and 9 from J, leaving 6 bases between them. The CDR3 extends over 11 amino acids. The CDR3 coding sequence is TGTGCCAGCAGCCAGGGGCGTGAGCAGTTCTTC. It specifies CASSQGREQFF. Combining the CDR3 with reference TRBV14 and TRBJ2-1 gives the whole variable domain EAGVTQFPSHSVIEKGQTVTLRCDPISGHDNLYWYRRVMGKEIKFLLHFVKESKQDESGMPNNRFLAERTGGTYSTLKVQPAELEDSGVYFCASSQGREQFFGPGTRLTVL.

This chain joins TRBV7-2 and TRBJ2-7; 10 bases fit TRBD1. The V and J ends lost 5 bases and 6 bases, in that order; junction bases with no gene match: 4. Germline assignment: CDR1 SGHTA and CDR2 FQGNSA. CDR3 length: 13 amino acids. As DNA, the CDR3 is TGTGCCAGCAGCCGGGACAGGGGTGGCGAGCAGTACTTC. Translating gives CASSRDRGGEQYF.

The rearrangement joins TRBV10-2 to TRBJ2-1; 11 bases map to TRBD2. Losses at the gene ends were 6 bases for V and 7 bases for J; bases not matched to a gene: 11. Germline CDR1 WSHSY, CDR2 SAAADI. The CDR3 has 16 amino acids. CDR3 nucleotides: TGCGCCAGCAGGAACATAGCGGGAGGGCCGGGGAATGAGCAGTTCTTC. It yields the protein CASRNIAGGPGNEQFF.

The chain has TRBV7-3 and TRBJ2-2, with unresolved D. CDR3 length: 13 residues. V gave up 3 bases and J gave up 6 bases, with 8 bases separating them. The germline V gene has CDR1 SGHTA and CDR2 FQGTGA. CDR3 sequence reads: CASSFTTSGELFF. CDR3 coding DNA: TGTGCCAGCAGCTTTACAACCTCCGGGGAGCTGTTTTTT.

CDR3 loop: CASSPGTEAFF. The CDR3 DNA is TGTGCCAGCAGCCCCGGTACTGAAGCTTTCTTT. V and J are TRBV7-8 and TRBJ1-1; D is unresolved. Between the trimmed V and J ends, which lost 5 bases and 5 bases, there was a span of 6 bases. This CDR3 comprises 11 residues. Germline V gene lookup returns CDR1 SGHVS and CDR2 FQNEAQ.

The V gene is TRBV11-3, the J gene TRBJ2-2; TRBD2 aligns across 12 bases. The CDR3 has 18 residues. With 0 bases clipped from V and 6 bases from J, the junction kept 8 bases outside the gene matches. Germline CDR1 SGHNT, CDR2 YENEEA. In DNA form, the CDR3 reads TGTGCCAGCAGCTTAGATGTCTTCCTAGCGGGAGGGTCCGGGGAGCTGTTTTTT. Residues: CASSLDVFLAGGSGELFF.

The rearrangement joins TRBV7-2 to TRBJ2-2; D remains ambiguous. The CDR3 spans 13 residues. Trimming removed 1 base at V and 13 bases at J, with 13 bases between. Germline V CDR1 and CDR2: SGHTA, FQGNSA. The CDR3 DNA sequence: TGTGCCAGCAGCTTAGAGGTTGCCGGGTGGCTGTTTTTT. Translated: CASSLEVAGWLFF.

The rearrangement joins TRBV11-3 to TRBJ2-5; 8 bases map to TRBD1. This CDR3 has 15 residues. Germline loops: CDR1 SGHNT, CDR2 YENEEA. V was pared by 3 bases and J by 0 bases, with 3 bases of the junction left unmatched. CDR3 nucleotide sequence: TGTGCCAGCAGCTTGGAACAGGGGGACCAAGAGACCCAGTACTTC. Its protein is CASSLEQGDQETQYF.

The J gene is TRBJ2-5, the V gene TRBV6-6, with 13 bases matching TRBD2. The V gene end was trimmed by 5 bases and the J gene end by 4 bases; junction bases not matched to a gene: 19. Germline CDR1 MNHNY, CDR2 SVGAGI (reference sequence). The CDR3 contains 20 residues. The CDR3: CASSRGRTSGSGSIRETQYF. DNA for the CDR3: TGTGCCAGCAGTCGGGGACGGACTAGCGGGAGTGGGAGTATAAGAGAGACCCAGTACTTC.

The chain recombines TRBV5-6 with TRBJ1-2; unclear D gene. Germline loops: CDR1 SGHDT, CDR2 YYEEEE. V was clipped by 4 bases and J by 5 bases, with 12 bases between them. CDR3 size: 13 residues. CDR3 amino acids: CASSPHTGYGYTF. The CDR3 nucleotides read TGTGCCAGCAGCCCGCATACCGGGTATGGCTACACCTTC.

This clone was seen a single time. The J gene is TRBJ2-6, the V gene TRBV28; TRBD1 is a possible D gene (6 bases). Germline values: CDR1 MDHEN, CDR2 SYDVKM. Trimming cost V 6 bases and J 1 base, with 22 bases left between them. The CDR3 length is 19 residues. The DNA for the CDR3 is TGTGCCAGCAGGTCTCCCCGGGACACATTTGTTTCTGGGGCCAACGTCCTGACTTTC. It specifies CASRSPRDTFVSGANVLTF.

The chain couples TRBV29-1 to TRBJ2-2, with D possibly being TRBD1 (6 bases). The CDR3 consists of 13 residues. V was trimmed by 4 bases and J by 5 bases, leaving 11 bases between them. The V gene's germline CDR1 is SQVTM and CDR2 ANQGSEA. The CDR3 protein is CSVGWGQTGELFF. CDR3 nucleotide sequence: TGCAGCGTTGGTTGGGGGCAAACCGGGGAGCTGTTTTTT.

The CDR3 DNA reads as TGTGCCAGCAGCCAAAATCCCAACATCGATGGAAACACCATATATTTT. It yields the protein CASSQNPNIDGNTIYF. The rearrangement joins TRBV4-2 to TRBJ1-3; D is uncertain. Germline loops: CDR1 LGHNA, CDR2 YNFKEQ. Trimming shortened V by 2 bases and J by 3 bases, and 14 bases separated the two germline ends. CDR3 length equals 16 residues.

V is TRBV2 and J is TRBJ1-5; no reliable D call. Germline V lookup: CDR1 SNHLY, CDR2 FYNNEI. The germline V and J ends were trimmed by 6 bases and 0 bases, with 6 bases remaining between them. The CDR3 loop spans 13 amino acids. The CDR3 region has the DNA TGTGCCAGCAGAATCAATAGCAATCAGCCCCAGCATTTT. Amino acid sequence: CASRINSNQPQHF.

A single count supports this clone. V gene TRBV28 combines with J gene TRBJ2-3; possible D gene TRBD1, 6 bases. The CDR3 totals 15 residues. Germline V gene sequence: CDR1 MDHEN, CDR2 SYDVKM. The V and J ends lost 1 base and 6 bases respectively, with 14 bases between them. CDR3 sequence: CASSLSGHQADTQYF. The CDR3 DNA follows: TGTGCCAGCAGTTTATCGGGACACCAGGCGGATACGCAGTATTTT.

The chain links TRBV24-1 to TRBJ1-2, with D perhaps TRBD1 (6 bases). Looked up from germline, CDR1 is KGHDR and CDR2 is SFDVKD. The CDR3 loop spans 13 amino acids. V was pared by 4 bases and J by 10 bases, with 15 bases between. This CDR3 is CATSEGGGRDYTF. In nucleotides, the CDR3 is TGTGCCACCAGTGAGGGGGGGGGCCGGGACTACACCTTC.

The CDR3 here is CASSPYNGGGSEAFF. CDR3 in DNA: TGTGCCAGCAGCCCCTATAACGGCGGGGGCTCGGAAGCTTTCTTT. The V call is TRBV3-1 (or the pseudogene TRBV3-2), the J call TRBJ1-1, with D maybe TRBD1 (6 bases). Per the germline V gene, CDR1 is LGHDT and CDR2 is YNNKEL (reference sequence). The CDR3 spans 15 residues. The V and J ends lost 4 bases and 8 bases respectively, with 20 bases between them.

This sequence joins TRBV3-1 (or the pseudogene TRBV3-2) and TRBJ1-3; D not certain. This CDR3 is built from 16 residues. Looked up from germline, CDR1 is LGHDT and CDR2 is YNNKEL (reference sequence). V shed 1 base and J shed 0 bases, with 10 bases lying between them. The CDR3 is CASSQVEGPSGNTIYF. CDR3 nucleotides: TGTGCCAGCAGCCAAGTGGAGGGCCCCTCTGGAAACACCATATATTTT.

The J gene is TRBJ2-6, the V gene TRBV15; D unclear. Trimming removed 5 bases from V and 3 bases from J, with 8 bases in between. CDR3 length: 14 amino acids. CDR1 is LNHNV, CDR2 YYDKDF, per germline (reference sequence). DNA of the CDR3: TGTGCCACCAGCCCAGGTTATGGGGCCAACGTCCTGACTTTC. Translating it yields CATSPGYGANVLTF.

The gene calls are TRBV6-5 and TRBJ1-2; TRBD1 aligns across 7 bases. Trimming removed 5 bases from V and 6 bases from J; junction bases left unmatched: 9. CDR3 length: 14 residues. The germline CDR1 and CDR2 sequences are MNHEY and SVGAGI. This CDR3 reads CASSRDSGRNGYTF. The CDR3 DNA reads as TGTGCCAGCAGTAGGGACAGTGGGCGTAATGGCTACACCTTC.

This chain links TRBV20-1 with TRBJ2-5; maybe TRBD1 (6 bases). Trimming removed 6 bases from V and 4 bases from J, with 9 bases in between. Germline loops: CDR1 DFQATT, CDR2 SNEGSKA (reference sequence). The CDR3 consists of 11 residues. CDR3 DNA sequence: TGCAGTGCCCCCAGGGGAGAGACCCAGTACTTC. This codes for CSAPRGETQYF.

CDR3: CASSLGPGTVSGNTIYF. The CDR3 region has the DNA TGTGCCAGCAGCTTGGGCCCCGGGACAGTCTCTGGAAACACCATATATTTT. The V call is TRBV5-4, the J call TRBJ1-3; TRBD1 aligns across 7 bases. The CDR3 consists of 17 residues. V lost 0 bases to trimming and J lost 0 bases; unmatched junction nucleotides: 6. Germline V gene sequence: CDR1 SGHNT, CDR2 YYREEE (reference sequence).

The V and J genes are TRBV2 and TRBJ1-5; no firm D call. The CDR3 has 14 amino acids. The germline V and J ends were trimmed by 0 bases and 5 bases, with 8 bases remaining between them. Germline lookup yields CDR1 SNHLY and CDR2 FYNNEI. CDR3 amino acids: CASSEARRDQPQHF. CDR3 in DNA: TGTGCCAGCAGTGAAGCGCGGCGGGATCAGCCCCAGCATTTT.